Below, one T cell receptor beta chain is given with its context. Other nucleotide sequences in the sample specify the same CDR3. Data came from immunoSEQ multiplex PCR; TCRdb stores just in-frame clones and leaves some out. This table has roughly 1.5 million clones, under 99% appearing once. This entry belongs to a study of shared clonotypes between healthy human individuals. The CDR3 is made up of 14 amino acids. The V and J ends lost 3 bases and 3 bases, in that order; junction bases with no gene match: 5. Germline values: CDR1 SGDLS, CDR2 YYNGEE. This sequence was found in a man aged 30 to 45 in good health. The sequenced sample was naive CD4+ T cells sorted from blood. Subset specified: CD45RA+ positively selected. The V gene is TRBV9, the J gene TRBJ2-7, with 8 bases fitting TRBD1. CDR3 in amino acids: CASSGGQGSYEQYF. CDR3 in DNA: TGTGCCAGCAGCGGCGGACAGGGCAGCTACGAGCAGTACTTC.